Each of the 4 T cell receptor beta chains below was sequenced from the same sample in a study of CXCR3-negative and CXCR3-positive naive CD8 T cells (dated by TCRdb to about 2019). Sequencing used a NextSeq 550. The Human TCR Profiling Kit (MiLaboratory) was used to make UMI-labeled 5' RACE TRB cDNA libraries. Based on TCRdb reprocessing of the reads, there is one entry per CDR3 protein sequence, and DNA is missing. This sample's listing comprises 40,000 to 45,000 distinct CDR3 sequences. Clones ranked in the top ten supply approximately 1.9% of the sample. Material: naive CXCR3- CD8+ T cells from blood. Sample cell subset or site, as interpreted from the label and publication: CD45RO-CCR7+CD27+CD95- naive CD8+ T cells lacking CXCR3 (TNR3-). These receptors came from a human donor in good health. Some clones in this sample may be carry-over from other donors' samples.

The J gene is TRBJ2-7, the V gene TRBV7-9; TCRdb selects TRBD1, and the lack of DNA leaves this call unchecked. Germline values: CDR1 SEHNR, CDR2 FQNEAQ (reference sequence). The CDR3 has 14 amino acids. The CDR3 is CASSPWDRSYEQYF.

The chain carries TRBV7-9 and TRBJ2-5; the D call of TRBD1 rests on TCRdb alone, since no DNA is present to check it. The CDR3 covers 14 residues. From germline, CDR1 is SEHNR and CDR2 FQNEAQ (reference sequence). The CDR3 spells CASSFRESQETQYF.

This CDR3 reads CASRPDSGGAVNEQFF. The chain links TRBV6-5 to TRBJ2-1; the D gene TCRdb calls, TRBD2, cannot be checked with no DNA. Germline lookup yields CDR1 MNHEY and CDR2 SVGAGI. The CDR3 is 16 residues long.

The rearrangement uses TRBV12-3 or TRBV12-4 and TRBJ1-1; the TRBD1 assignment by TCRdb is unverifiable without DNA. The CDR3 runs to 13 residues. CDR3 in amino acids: CASSENYRGLAFF.